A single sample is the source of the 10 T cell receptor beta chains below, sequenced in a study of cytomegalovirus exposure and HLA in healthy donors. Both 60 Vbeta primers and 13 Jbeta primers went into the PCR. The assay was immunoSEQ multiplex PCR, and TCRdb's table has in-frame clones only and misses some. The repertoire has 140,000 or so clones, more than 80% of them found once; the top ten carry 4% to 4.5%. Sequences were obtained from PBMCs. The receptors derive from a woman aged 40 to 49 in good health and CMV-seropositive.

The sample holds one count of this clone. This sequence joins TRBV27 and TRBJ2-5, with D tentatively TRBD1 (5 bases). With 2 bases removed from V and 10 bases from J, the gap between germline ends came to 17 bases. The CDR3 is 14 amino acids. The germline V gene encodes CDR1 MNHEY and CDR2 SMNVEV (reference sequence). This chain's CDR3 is CASSLRLYQGVQYF. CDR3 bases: TGTGCCAGCAGTTTACGGCTTTATCAGGGCGTCCAGTACTTC.

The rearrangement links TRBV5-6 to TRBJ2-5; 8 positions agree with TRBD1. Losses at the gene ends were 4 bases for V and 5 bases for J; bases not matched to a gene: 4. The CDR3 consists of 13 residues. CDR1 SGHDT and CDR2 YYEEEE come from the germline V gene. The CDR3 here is CASSPDRDETQYF. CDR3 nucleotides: TGTGCCAGCAGCCCGGACAGGGATGAGACCCAGTACTTC.

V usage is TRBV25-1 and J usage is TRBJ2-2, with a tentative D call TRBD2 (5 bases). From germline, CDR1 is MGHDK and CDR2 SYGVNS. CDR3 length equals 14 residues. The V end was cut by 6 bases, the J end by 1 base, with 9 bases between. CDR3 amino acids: CASRESGNTGELFF. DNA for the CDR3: TGTGCCAGCAGAGAAAGCGGGAACACCGGGGAGCTGTTTTTT.

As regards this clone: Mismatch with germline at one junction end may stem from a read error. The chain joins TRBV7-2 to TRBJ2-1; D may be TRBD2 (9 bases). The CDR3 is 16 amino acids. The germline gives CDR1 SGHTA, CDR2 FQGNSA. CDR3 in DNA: TGTGCCAGCAGCCTAGCGGGACAGGCCTCCTACAATGAGCAGTTCTTC. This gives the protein CASSLAGQASYNEQFF. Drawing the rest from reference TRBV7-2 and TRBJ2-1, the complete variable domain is GAGVSQSPSNKVTEKGKDVELRCDPISGHTALYWYRQSLGQGLEFLIYFQGNSAPDKSGLPSDRFSAERTGGSVSTLTIQRTQQEDSAVYLCASSLAGQASYNEQFFGPGTRLTVL.

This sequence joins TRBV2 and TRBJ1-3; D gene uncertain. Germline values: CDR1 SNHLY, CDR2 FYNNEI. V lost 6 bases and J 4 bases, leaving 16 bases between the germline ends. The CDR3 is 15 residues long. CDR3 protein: CASRTDGAGGNTIYF. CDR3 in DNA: TGTGCCAGCAGGACTGACGGCGCTGGAGGAAACACCATATATTTT. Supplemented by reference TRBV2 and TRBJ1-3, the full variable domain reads EPEVTQTPSHQVTQMGQEVILRCVPISNHLYFYWYRQILGQKVEFLVSFYNNEISEKSEIFDDQFSVERPDGSNFTLKIRSTKLEDSAMYFCASRTDGAGGNTIYFGEGSWLTVV.

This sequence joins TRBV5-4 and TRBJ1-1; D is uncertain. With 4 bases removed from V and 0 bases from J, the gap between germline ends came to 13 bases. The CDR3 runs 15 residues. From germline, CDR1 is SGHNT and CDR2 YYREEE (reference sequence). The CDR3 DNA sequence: TGTGCCAGCAGCCTCACGGAACAGCTGAACACTGAAGCTTTCTTT. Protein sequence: CASSLTEQLNTEAFF.

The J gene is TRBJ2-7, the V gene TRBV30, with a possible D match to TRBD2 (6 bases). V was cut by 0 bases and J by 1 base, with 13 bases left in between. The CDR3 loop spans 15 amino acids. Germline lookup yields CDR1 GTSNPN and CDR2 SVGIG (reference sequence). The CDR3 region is CAWSVELAGSYEQYF. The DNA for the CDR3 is TGTGCCTGGAGTGTGGAGCTGGCGGGGTCCTACGAGCAGTACTTC.

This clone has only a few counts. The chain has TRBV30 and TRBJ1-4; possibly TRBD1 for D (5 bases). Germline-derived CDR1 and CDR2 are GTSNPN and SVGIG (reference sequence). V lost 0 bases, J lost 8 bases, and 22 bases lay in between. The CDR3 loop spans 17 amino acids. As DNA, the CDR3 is TGTGCCTGGAGTGTAGGTGATGTCAGGGTATATTTGGAAAAACTGTTTTTT. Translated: CAWSVGDVRVYLEKLFF.

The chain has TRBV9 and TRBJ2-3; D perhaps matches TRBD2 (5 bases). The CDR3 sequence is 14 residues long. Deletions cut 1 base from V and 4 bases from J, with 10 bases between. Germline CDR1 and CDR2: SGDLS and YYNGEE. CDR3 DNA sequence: TGTGCCAGCAGCGTAAAGTCGAGGGCAGATACGCAGTATTTT. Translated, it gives CASSVKSRADTQYF.

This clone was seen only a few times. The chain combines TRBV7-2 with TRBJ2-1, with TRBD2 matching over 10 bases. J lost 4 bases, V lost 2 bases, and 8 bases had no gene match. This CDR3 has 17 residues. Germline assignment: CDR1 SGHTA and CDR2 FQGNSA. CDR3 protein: CASSLYRLAGVYNEQFF. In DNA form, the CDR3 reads TGTGCCAGCAGCTTATACCGGCTAGCGGGGGTTTACAATGAGCAGTTCTTC.